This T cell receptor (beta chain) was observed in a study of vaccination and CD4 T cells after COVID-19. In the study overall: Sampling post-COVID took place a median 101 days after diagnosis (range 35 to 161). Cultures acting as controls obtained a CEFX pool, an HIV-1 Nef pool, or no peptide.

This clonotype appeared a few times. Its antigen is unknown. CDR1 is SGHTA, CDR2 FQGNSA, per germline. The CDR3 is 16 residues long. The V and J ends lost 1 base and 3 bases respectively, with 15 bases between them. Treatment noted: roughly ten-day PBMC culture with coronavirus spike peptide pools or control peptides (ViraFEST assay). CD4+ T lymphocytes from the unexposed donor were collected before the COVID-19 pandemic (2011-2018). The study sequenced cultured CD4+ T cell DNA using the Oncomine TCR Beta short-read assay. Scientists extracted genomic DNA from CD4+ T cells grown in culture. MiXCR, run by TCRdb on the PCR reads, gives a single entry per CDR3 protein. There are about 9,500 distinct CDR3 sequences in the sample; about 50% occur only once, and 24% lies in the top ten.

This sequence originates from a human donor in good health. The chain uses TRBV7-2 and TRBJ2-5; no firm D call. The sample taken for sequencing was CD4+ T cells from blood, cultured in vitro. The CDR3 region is CASSLVWGSGKETQYF. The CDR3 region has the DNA TGTGCCAGCAGCTTAGTTTGGGGTTCAGGCAAAGAGACCCAGTACTTC.